The present TCR beta chain was sequenced within a study of CD8+CD57+ T cells in acquired aplastic anemia. Study-wide context: Sorted CD4+ and CD8+ cells gave an average of approximately 3 ug of DNA. Study results and limitations: Simpson's diversity of CD8+ cells was not significantly different in patients compared with controls. Around 29 CD8+ CDR3 sequences were shared between patients and controls.

Patients sequenced had flow cytometry evidence of CD8+CD57+ cell expansion. The study sampled blood from patients who had received no therapy. A few counts support this clonotype. The antigen remains unidentified. Investigators profiled TCR beta VDJ and CDR3 from genomic DNA template. TCRdb re-called the reads through MiXCR, storing one row per CDR3 protein. Of some 180,000 distinct CDR3 sequences listed, about 60% are singletons. This CDR3 has 12 amino acids. The junction had 2 bases not matched to a gene; V was cut back by 7 bases and J by 4 bases. Germline assignment: CDR1 SQVTM and CDR2 ANQGSEA. This chain uses TRBV29-1 with TRBJ2-5; 11 bases line up with TRBD2. Sequencing was performed on sorted CD4+, CD8+, or CD8+CD57+ T cells (not recorded which) from PBMCs. The TCR comes from a human donor with aplastic anemia. This CDR3 is CSGLAGRETQYF. In DNA form, the CDR3 reads TGCAGCGGACTAGCGGGACGAGAGACCCAGTACTTC.